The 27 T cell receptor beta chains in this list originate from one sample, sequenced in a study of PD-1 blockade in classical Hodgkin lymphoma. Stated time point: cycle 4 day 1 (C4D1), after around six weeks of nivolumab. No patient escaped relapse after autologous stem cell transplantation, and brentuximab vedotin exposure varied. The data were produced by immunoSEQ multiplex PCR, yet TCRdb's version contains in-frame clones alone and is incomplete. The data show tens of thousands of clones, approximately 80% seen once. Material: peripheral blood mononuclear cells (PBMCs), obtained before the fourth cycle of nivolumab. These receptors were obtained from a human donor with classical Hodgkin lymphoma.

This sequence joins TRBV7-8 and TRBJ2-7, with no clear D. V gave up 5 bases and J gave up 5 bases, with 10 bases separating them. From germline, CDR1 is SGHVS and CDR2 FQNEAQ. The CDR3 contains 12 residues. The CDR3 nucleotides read TGTGCCAGCAGCCCCTTGGGTGACGAGCAGTACTTC. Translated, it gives CASSPLGDEQYF.

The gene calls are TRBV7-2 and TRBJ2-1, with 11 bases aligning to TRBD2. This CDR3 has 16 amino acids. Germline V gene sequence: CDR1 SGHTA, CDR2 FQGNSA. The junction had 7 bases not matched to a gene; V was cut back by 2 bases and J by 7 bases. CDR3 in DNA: TGTGCCAGCAGCTTATGGTCCGGGACTAGCGGAAATGAGCAGTTCTTC. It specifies CASSLWSGTSGNEQFF.

The chain's CDR3 is CAISESSLGLNTQYF. In DNA, the CDR3 is TGTGCCATCAGTGAGTCCTCCCTCGGGTTAAATACGCAGTATTTT. This chain uses TRBV10-3 with TRBJ2-3, with D unclear. There are 15 residues in the CDR3. CDR1 ENHRY and CDR2 SYGVKD come from the germline V gene. Trimming stripped 0 bases from V and 7 bases from J, with 14 bases between.

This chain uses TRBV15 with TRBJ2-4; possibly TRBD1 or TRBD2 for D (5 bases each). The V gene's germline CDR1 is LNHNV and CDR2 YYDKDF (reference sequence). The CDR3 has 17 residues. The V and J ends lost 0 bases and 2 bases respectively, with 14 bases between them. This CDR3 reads CATSRDRVSGTKNIQYF. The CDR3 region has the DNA TGTGCCACCAGCAGAGACAGGGTTTCGGGAACCAAAAACATTCAGTACTTC.

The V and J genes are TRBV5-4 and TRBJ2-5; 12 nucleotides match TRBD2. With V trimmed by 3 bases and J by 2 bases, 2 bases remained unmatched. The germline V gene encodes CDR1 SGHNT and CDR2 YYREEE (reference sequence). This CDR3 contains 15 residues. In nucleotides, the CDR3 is TGTGCCAGCAGCTCCGGACTAGCGGGGCAAGAGACCCAGTACTTC. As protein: CASSSGLAGQETQYF.

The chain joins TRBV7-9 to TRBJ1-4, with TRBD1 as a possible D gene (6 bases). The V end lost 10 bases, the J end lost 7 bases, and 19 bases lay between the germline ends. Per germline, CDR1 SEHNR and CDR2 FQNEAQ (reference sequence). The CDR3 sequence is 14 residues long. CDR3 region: CATTRGTTGEKLFF. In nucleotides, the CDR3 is TGTGCCACTACCAGGGGTACAACTGGTGAAAAACTGTTTTTT.

CDR3: CASSLQGQPDQLFF. For the CDR3, the DNA is TGTGCCAGCAGCCTACAGGGCCAGCCTGATCAACTGTTTTTT. V gene TRBV7-2 combines with J gene TRBJ1-4, with D maybe TRBD1 (6 bases). The germline gives CDR1 SGHTA, CDR2 FQGNSA. The CDR3 is made up of 14 amino acids. V was shortened by 5 bases and J by 12 bases, with 19 bases between the two germline ends.

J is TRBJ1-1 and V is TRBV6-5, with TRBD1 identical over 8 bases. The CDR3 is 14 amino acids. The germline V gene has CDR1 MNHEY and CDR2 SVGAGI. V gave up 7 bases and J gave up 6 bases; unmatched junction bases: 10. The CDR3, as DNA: TGTGCCAGCAAATACCGGGACAGGTTCGCTGAAGCTTTCTTT. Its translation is CASKYRDRFAEAFF.

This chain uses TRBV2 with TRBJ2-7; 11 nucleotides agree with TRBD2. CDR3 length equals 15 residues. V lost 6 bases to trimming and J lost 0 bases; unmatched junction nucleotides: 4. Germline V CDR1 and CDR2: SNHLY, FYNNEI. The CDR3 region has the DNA TGTGCCAGCAGCCGACTAGCGGGGAGCTCCTACGAGCAGTACTTC. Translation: CASSRLAGSSYEQYF.

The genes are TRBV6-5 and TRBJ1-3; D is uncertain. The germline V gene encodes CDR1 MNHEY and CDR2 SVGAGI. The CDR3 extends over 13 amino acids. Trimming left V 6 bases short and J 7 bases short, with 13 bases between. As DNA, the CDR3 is TGTGCCAGCAGCCCGGGCCAACACAACACCATATATTTT. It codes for CASSPGQHNTIYF.

The CDR3 spells CASSLWTGGQYF. In DNA, the CDR3 is TGTGCCAGCAGTTTATGGACAGGGGGGCAGTACTTC. This chain links TRBV28 with TRBJ2-5; 9 positions agree with TRBD1. The trim removed 0 bases at V and 11 bases at J, leaving 1 base unmatched. The CDR3 totals 12 residues. CDR1 and CDR2 from the germline V gene are MDHEN and SYDVKM.

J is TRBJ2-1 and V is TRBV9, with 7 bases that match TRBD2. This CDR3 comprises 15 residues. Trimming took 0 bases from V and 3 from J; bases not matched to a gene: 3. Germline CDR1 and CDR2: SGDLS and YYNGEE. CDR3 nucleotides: TGTGCCAGCAGCGTAGGGGCTAGCGGCTACAATGAGCAGTTCTTC. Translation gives CASSVGASGYNEQFF.

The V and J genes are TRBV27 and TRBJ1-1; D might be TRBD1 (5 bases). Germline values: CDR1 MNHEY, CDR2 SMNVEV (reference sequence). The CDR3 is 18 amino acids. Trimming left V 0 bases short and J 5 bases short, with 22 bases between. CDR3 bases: TGTGCCAGCAGTTTATCGAGTCCCCCCGTCAGGGATCCTACTGAAGCTTTCTTT. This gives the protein CASSLSSPPVRDPTEAFF.

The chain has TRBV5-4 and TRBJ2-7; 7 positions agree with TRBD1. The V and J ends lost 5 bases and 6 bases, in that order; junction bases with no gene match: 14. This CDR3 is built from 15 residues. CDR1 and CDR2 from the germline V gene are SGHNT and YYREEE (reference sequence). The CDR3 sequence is CASSPRQGIFSEQYF. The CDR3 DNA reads TGTGCCAGCAGTCCTCGACAGGGAATCTTCTCCGAGCAGTACTTC.

CDR3 loop: CASSQFQGNTEAFF. The CDR3 coding sequence is TGTGCCAGCAGCCAATTCCAAGGGAACACTGAAGCTTTCTTT. The V call is TRBV7-2, the J call TRBJ1-1, with D hard to call. CDR1 SGHTA and CDR2 FQGNSA come from the germline V gene. The V and J ends lost 5 bases and 1 base respectively, with 11 bases between them. The CDR3 length is 14 residues.

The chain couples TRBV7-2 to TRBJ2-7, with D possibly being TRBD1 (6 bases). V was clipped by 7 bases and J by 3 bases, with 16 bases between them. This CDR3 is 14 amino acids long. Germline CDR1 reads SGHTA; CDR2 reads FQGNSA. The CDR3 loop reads CASTPRGQGYEQYF. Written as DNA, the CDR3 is TGTGCCAGCACGCCCCGGGGACAAGGCTACGAGCAGTACTTC.

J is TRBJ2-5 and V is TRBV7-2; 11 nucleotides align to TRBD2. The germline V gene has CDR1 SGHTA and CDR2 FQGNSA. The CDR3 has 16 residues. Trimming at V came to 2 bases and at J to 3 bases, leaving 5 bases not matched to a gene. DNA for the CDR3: TGTGCCAGCAGCTTATACCTAGCGGGAGGCAAAGAGACCCAGTACTTC. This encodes CASSLYLAGGKETQYF.

CDR3 sequence reads: CAFTRDRGSRFF. DNA of the CDR3: TGTGCCTTTACCCGGGACAGGGGATCGCGATTCTTC. This sequence joins TRBV30 and TRBJ2-1; 10 positions agree with TRBD1. The CDR3 spans 12 residues. Germline-derived CDR1 and CDR2 are GTSNPN and SVGIG (reference sequence). With 7 bases clipped from V and 16 bases from J, the junction kept 13 bases outside the gene matches.

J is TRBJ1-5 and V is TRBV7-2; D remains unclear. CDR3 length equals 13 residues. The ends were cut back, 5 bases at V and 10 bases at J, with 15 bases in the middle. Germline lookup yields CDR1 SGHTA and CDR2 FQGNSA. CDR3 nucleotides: TGTGCCAGCAGCCGGGCCCTGGTGGGCCCCCAGCATTTT. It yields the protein CASSRALVGPQHF.

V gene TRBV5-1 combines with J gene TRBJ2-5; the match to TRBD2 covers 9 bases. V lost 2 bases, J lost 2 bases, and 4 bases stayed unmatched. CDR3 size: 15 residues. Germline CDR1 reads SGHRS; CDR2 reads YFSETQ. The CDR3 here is CASSLVAGVQETQYF. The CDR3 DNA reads TGCGCCAGCAGCTTAGTAGCGGGGGTGCAAGAGACCCAGTACTTC. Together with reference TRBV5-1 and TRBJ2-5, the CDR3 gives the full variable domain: KAGVTQTPRYLIKTRGQQVTLSCSPISGHRSVSWYQQTPGQGLQFLFEYFSETQRNKGNFPGRFSGRQFSNSRSEMNVSTLELGDSALYLCASSLVAGVQETQYFGPGTRLLVL.

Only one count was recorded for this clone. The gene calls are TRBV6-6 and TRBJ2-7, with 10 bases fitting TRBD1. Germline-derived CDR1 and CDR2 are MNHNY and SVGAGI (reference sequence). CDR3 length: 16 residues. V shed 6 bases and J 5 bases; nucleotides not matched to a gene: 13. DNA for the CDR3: TGTGCCAGCAGCTCCAGAACCGGGACAGGGGTCCACGAGCAGTACTTC. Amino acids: CASSSRTGTGVHEQYF.

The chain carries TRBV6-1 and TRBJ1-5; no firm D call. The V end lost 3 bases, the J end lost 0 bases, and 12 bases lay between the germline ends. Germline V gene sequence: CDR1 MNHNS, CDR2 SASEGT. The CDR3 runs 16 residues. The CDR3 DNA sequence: TGTGCCAGCAGTGACCTACCGAGGGATAGCAATCAGCCCCAGCATTTT. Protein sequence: CASSDLPRDSNQPQHF.

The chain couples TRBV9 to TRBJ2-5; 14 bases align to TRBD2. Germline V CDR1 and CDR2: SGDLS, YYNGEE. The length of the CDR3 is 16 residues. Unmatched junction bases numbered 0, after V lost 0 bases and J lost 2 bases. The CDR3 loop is CASSVGLAGGQETQYF. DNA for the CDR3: TGTGCCAGCAGCGTAGGACTAGCGGGGGGGCAAGAGACCCAGTACTTC.

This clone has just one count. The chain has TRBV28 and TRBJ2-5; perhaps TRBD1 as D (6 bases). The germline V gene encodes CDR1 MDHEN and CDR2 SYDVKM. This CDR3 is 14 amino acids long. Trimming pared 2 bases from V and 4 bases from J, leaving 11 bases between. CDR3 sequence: CASSLHRARETQYF. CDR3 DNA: TGTGCCAGCAGTTTACACAGGGCACGAGAGACCCAGTACTTC.

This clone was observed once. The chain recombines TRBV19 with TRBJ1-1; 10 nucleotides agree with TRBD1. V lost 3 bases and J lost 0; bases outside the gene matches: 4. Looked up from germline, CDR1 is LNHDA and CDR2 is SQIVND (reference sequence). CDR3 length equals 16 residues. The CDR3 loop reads CASSILGQGMNTEAFF. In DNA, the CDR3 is TGTGCCAGTAGTATTCTGGGACAGGGGATGAACACTGAAGCTTTCTTT.

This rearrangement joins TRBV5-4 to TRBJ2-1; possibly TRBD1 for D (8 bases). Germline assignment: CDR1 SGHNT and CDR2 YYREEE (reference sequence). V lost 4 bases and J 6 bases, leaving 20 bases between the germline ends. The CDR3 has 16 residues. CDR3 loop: CASSGGGQAITNEQFF. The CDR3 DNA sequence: TGTGCCAGCAGCGGGGGGGGACAGGCCATCACCAATGAGCAGTTCTTC.

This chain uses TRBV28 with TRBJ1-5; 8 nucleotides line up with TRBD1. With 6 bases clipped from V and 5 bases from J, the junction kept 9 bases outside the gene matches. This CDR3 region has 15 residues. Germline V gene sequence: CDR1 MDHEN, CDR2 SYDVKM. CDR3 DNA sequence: TGTGCCAGCAGCCATGGACAGGGAGACTATCAGCCCCAGCATTTT. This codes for CASSHGQGDYQPQHF.